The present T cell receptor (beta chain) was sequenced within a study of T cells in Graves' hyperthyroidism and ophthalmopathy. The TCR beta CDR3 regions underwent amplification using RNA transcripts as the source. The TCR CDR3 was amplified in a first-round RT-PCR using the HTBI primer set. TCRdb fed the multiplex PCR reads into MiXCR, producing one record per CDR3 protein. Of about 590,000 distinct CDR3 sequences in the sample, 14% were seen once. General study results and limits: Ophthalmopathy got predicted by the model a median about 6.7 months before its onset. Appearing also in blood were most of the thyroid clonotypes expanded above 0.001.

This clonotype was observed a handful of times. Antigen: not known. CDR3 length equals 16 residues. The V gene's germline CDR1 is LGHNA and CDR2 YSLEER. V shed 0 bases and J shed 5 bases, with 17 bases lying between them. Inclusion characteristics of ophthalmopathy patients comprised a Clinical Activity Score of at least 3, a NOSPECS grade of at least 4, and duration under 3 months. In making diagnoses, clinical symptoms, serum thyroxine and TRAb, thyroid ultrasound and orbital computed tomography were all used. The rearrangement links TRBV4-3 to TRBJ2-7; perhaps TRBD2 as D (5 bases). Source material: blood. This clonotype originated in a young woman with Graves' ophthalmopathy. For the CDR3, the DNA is TGCGCCAGCAGCCAAGAAGGAGGCTTGGGTCTAAACGAGCAGTACTTC. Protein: CASSQEGGLGLNEQYF.